What follows are 20 T cell receptor beta chains derived from one specimen sequenced in a study of neurological immune-mediated disorders. TCRdb re-analysed the 5' RACE reads in MiXCR, keeping a single row per CDR3 protein. The sample includes fewer than 35,000 distinct CDR3 sequences, 2.5% to 4% of them seen just once. Sequencing input: PBMCs. Source of these receptors: a woman in her twenties or thirties with multiple sclerosis.

This clonotype was detected ten times or more. The V and J genes are TRBV20-1 and TRBJ1-1; TRBD1 is a possible D gene (6 bases). V lost 4 bases and J 4 bases, leaving 16 bases between the germline ends. The CDR3 totals 14 residues. In germline, CDR1 is DFQATT, CDR2 SNEGSKA (reference sequence). The CDR3 here is CSATRRGQSTEAFF. In DNA, the CDR3 is TGCAGTGCTACGCGTCGGGGGCAAAGCACTGAAGCTTTCTTT.

In regard to this clonotype: A read error may be the cause here, since a much bigger clone is one base away. The chain has TRBV20-1 and TRBJ2-7; 10 positions match TRBD2. Germline CDR1 and CDR2: DFQATT and SNEGSKA (reference sequence). The CDR3 contains 16 residues. J gave up 7 bases and V 6 bases, and 18 bases lay outside the gene matches. The CDR3 sequence is CSARDGTTSGMDEQYF. Written as DNA, the CDR3 is TGCAGTGCGAGGGACGGGACTACTAGCGGGATGGATGAGCAGTACTTC.

This clonotype was observed at least ten times. This chain uses TRBV6-6 with TRBJ2-4; unclear D gene. CDR1 and CDR2 (germline): MNHNY, SVGAGI (reference sequence). The V end lost 3 bases, the J end lost 1 base, and 7 bases lay between the germline ends. This CDR3 has 14 amino acids. The CDR3 sequence: CASSYSGAKNIQYF. The CDR3 DNA reads TGTGCCAGCAGTTATAGTGGGGCCAAAAACATTCAGTACTTC.

This clonotype was observed at least ten times. The chain carries TRBV5-1 and TRBJ1-4; D gene ambiguous. This CDR3 spans 14 amino acids. V was cut by 0 bases and J by 8 bases, with 11 bases left in between. Germline loops: CDR1 SGHRS, CDR2 YFSETQ. The CDR3 reads CASSLGWVGEKLFF. In DNA form, the CDR3 reads TGCGCCAGCAGCTTGGGCTGGGTCGGCGAAAAACTGTTTTTT.

This clonotype was counted at least ten times. The chain has TRBV5-1 and TRBJ1-1; the match to TRBD1 covers 12 bases. After removal of 3 bases from V and 0 bases from J, the junction contained 6 bases not matched to a gene. Germline V gives CDR1 SGHRS, CDR2 YFSETQ. The CDR3 totals 17 residues. The CDR3 sequence is CASSWGDRGLVNTEAFF. The CDR3 bases are TGCGCCAGCAGCTGGGGGGACAGGGGGCTTGTGAACACTGAAGCTTTCTTT.

This clonotype qualifies as medium-sized. The V gene is TRBV24-1, the J gene TRBJ2-3; D is ambiguous. Germline V gene sequence: CDR1 KGHDR, CDR2 SFDVKD. Trimming took off 2 bases at V and 5 bases at J, with 13 bases between the two ends. This CDR3 has 15 residues. DNA for the CDR3: TGTGCCACCAGTGATTCCCGCCGAACGGAAGATACGCAGTATTTT. It translates to CATSDSRRTEDTQYF.

There are many counts of this clonotype. This chain uses TRBV15 with TRBJ2-5; weak D call: TRBD1 (6 bases). The V gene lost 3 bases and the J gene lost 2 bases, with 7 bases spanning the gap. This CDR3 has 13 residues. Germline-derived CDR1 and CDR2 are LNHNV and YYDKDF (reference sequence). CDR3 in amino acids: CATSRDRQETQYF. The CDR3 DNA reads as TGTGCCACCAGCAGGGACAGACAAGAGACCCAGTACTTC.

This clonotype was detected many times. This chain connects TRBV5-1 to TRBJ1-1; D not certain. Trimming left V 0 bases short and J 0 bases short, with 12 bases between. CDR3 length: 16 residues. CDR1 and CDR2 (germline): SGHRS, YFSETQ. This chain's CDR3 is CASSLGVGRMNTEAFF. The DNA for the CDR3 is TGCGCCAGCAGCTTGGGTGTGGGCAGGATGAACACTGAAGCTTTCTTT.

This clonotype was recorded many times. The rearrangement joins TRBV18 to TRBJ1-1; D not certain. V lost 5 bases, J lost 1 base, and 14 bases lay in between. CDR3 length: 15 residues. Germline CDR1 reads KGHSH; CDR2 reads LQKENI. In nucleotides, the CDR3 is TGTGCCAGCTCAGGGCTGGTCAGAGGGAACACTGAAGCTTTCTTT. Protein sequence: CASSGLVRGNTEAFF.

This clonotype came up many times. V is TRBV7-8 and J is TRBJ1-1; 7 nucleotides agree with TRBD1. This CDR3 comprises 18 residues. Germline V gives CDR1 SGHVS, CDR2 FQNEAQ. V lost 5 bases, J lost 0 bases, and 15 bases stayed unmatched. CDR3 residues: CASSPRTPTGTVNTEAFF. CDR3 sequence (DNA): TGTGCCAGCAGCCCTCGAACCCCAACCGGGACAGTGAACACTGAAGCTTTCTTT.

This clonotype showed up many times. The chain uses TRBV5-6 and TRBJ2-7; tentative D call: TRBD2 (8 bases). The V and J ends lost 5 bases and 6 bases respectively, with 30 bases between them. There are 18 residues in the CDR3. Germline V gene lookup returns CDR1 SGHDT and CDR2 YYEEEE. The CDR3 loop reads CASRLTGAPGLEGGEQYF. CDR3 sequence (DNA): TGTGCCAGCAGACTTACAGGGGCACCGGGACTAGAAGGGGGCGAGCAGTACTTC.

This clonotype was found a few times. This chain uses TRBV20-1 with TRBJ2-7; 12 bases fit TRBD2. Germline V gene lookup returns CDR1 DFQATT and CDR2 SNEGSKA (reference sequence). The CDR3 covers 15 residues. J gave up 1 base and V 6 bases, and 7 bases lay outside the gene matches. CDR3 in DNA: TGCAGTGCAAATTCCGGGACTAGCGGGTCCTACGAGCAGTACTTC. Amino acids: CSANSGTSGSYEQYF.

This clonotype showed up many times. The V call is TRBV29-1, the J call TRBJ2-1; TRBD2 agrees at 9 bases. Per germline, CDR1 SQVTM and CDR2 ANQGSEA. V dropped 7 bases and J dropped 4; count of bases not matched to a gene: 8. The CDR3 runs to 14 residues. The CDR3 loop is CSGTLAGPYNEQFF. The DNA for the CDR3 is TGCAGCGGGACCCTAGCGGGACCTTACAATGAGCAGTTCTTC.

This clonotype was picked up many times. J is TRBJ2-2 and V is TRBV5-1; TRBD2 agrees at 16 bases. V was pared by 4 bases and J by 5 bases, with 2 bases of the junction left unmatched. The germline V gene has CDR1 SGHRS and CDR2 YFSETQ. The CDR3 covers 16 residues. The CDR3 nucleotides read TGCGCCAGCAGCCTGGGACTAGCGGGAGGGACCGGGGAGCTGTTTTTT. Translated: CASSLGLAGGTGELFF.

This clonotype has only a few counts. At one end, the junction sequence differs from germline, possibly due to a read error. This chain joins TRBV6-2 or TRBV6-3 and TRBJ2-7, with D possibly matching TRBD1 (5 bases). CDR3 size: 12 residues. Germline loops: CDR1 MNHEY, CDR2 SVGEGT. The CDR3 DNA follows: TGTGTCAGCAGCGACAGATCCTACGAGCAGTACTTC. Encoded protein: CVSSDRSYEQYF.

At least ten counts were recorded for this clonotype. The chain joins TRBV3-1 to TRBJ2-1; tentatively, D is TRBD2 (5 bases). The CDR3 contains 14 residues. Looked up from germline, CDR1 is LGHDT and CDR2 is YNNKEL (reference sequence). V was pared by 2 bases and J by 10 bases, with 15 bases between. The CDR3 loop reads CASSQRAGVGEQFF. CDR3 sequence (DNA): TGTGCCAGCAGCCAAAGAGCCGGGGTAGGCGAGCAGTTCTTC.

The chain couples TRBV7-2 to TRBJ2-1; D perhaps matches TRBD1 (6 bases). The CDR3 runs 16 residues. The V and J ends lost 0 bases and 4 bases respectively, with 13 bases between them. Looked up from germline, CDR1 is SGHTA and CDR2 is FQGNSA. CDR3 bases: TGTGCCAGCAGCTTAGCGCCAGGGGCAACTTACAATGAGCAGTTCTTC. Its protein is CASSLAPGATYNEQFF.

This clonotype was counted many times. This sequence joins TRBV6-2 or TRBV6-3 and TRBJ2-1, with D hard to call. Trimming pared 7 bases from V and 4 bases from J, leaving 8 bases between. This CDR3 has 12 amino acids. Germline lookup yields CDR1 MNHEY and CDR2 SVGEGT. The CDR3: CASTSTYNEQFF. The DNA for the CDR3 is TGTGCCAGCACATCAACATACAATGAGCAGTTCTTC.

Many counts were recorded for this clonotype. The chain couples TRBV5-5 to TRBJ2-3; a possible D gene is TRBD1 (6 bases). Deletions cut 2 bases from V and 2 bases from J, with 12 bases between. From germline, CDR1 is SGHKS and CDR2 YYEKEE (reference sequence). This CDR3 comprises 15 residues. The chain's CDR3 is CASSFTDSYTDTQYF. The CDR3 DNA reads TGTGCCAGCAGCTTTACGGACAGTTACACAGATACGCAGTATTTT.

The chain couples TRBV7-2 to TRBJ1-4, with D perhaps matching TRBD1 (5 bases). The CDR3 length is 16 residues. CDR1 and CDR2 from the germline V gene are SGHTA and FQGNSA. Trimming stripped 5 bases from V and 5 bases from J, with 18 bases between. The CDR3 sequence is CASSQPQGGKNEKLFF. The CDR3 nucleotides read TGTGCCAGCAGCCAACCCCAGGGCGGGAAGAATGAAAAACTGTTTTTT.